This TCR beta chain was sequenced in a study of cytomegalovirus exposure and HLA in healthy donors. PCR involved 60 Vbeta and 13 Jbeta primers. Using immunoSEQ multiplex PCR, the repertoire was profiled, and TCRdb retains in-frame clones only, with some absent. The profile covers 150,000 or so clones, with around 80% appearing a single time and approximately 1.5% taken by the ten largest. Only a few counts were recorded for this clone. What it binds is unknown. Overall study results and limits: The study assumed roughly uniform donor sequencing depth for presence/absence analyses. The investigators catalogued 164 TCR beta chains as cytomegalovirus-associated.

The sequence was obtained from a man aged 25 to 40 in good health and CMV-seropositive. The sample was PBMCs.

The chain's CDR3 is CASHDFLGGAFF. The CDR3 DNA follows: TGTGCCAGCCATGATTTCCTTGGAGGAGCTTTCTTT. V and J are TRBV28 and TRBJ1-1; D remains unclear. V lost 8 bases to trimming and J lost 10 bases, with 17 bases between them. The CDR3 has 12 residues. Germline V gene data show CDR1 as MDHEN and CDR2 as SYDVKM.